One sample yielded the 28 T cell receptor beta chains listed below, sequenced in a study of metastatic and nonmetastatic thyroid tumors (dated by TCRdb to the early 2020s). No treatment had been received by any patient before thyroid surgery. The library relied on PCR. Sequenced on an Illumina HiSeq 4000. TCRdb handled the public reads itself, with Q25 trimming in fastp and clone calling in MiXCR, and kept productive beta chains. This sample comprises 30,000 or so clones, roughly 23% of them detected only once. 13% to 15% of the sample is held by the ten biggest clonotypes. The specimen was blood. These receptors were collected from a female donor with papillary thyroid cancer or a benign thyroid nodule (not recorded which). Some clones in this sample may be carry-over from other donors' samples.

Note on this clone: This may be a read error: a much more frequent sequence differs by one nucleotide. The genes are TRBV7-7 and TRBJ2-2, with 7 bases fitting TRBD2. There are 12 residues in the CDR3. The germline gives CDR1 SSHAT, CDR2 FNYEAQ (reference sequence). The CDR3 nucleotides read TGTGCTAGCAGCCCCTCGAGCGGGGAGCTGCTTTTT. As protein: CASSPSSGELLF.

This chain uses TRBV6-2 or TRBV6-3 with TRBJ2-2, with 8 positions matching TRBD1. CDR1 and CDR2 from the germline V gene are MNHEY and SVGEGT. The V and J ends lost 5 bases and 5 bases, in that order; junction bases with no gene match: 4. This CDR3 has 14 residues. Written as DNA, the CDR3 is TGTGCCAGCAGTCCCGGGACAGGAACCGGGGAGCTGTTTTTT. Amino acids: CASSPGTGTGELFF.

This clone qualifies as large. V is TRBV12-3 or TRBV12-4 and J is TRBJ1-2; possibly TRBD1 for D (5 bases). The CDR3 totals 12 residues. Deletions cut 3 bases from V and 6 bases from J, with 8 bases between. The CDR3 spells CASSFGGDGYTF. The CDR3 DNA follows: TGTGCCAGCAGTTTCGGGGGTGATGGCTACACCTTC.

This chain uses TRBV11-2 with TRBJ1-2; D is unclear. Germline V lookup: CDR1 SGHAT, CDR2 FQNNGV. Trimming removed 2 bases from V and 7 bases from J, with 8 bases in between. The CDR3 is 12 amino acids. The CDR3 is CASSLTFGGYTF. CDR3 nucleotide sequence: TGTGCCAGCAGCTTAACTTTTGGTGGCTACACCTTC.

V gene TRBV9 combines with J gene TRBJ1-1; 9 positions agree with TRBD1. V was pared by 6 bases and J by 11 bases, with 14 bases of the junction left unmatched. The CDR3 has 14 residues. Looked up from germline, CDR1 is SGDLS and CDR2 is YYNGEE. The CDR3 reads CASTLLTGGLDAFF. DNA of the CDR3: TGTGCCAGCACCCTACTGACAGGGGGATTGGATGCTTTCTTT.

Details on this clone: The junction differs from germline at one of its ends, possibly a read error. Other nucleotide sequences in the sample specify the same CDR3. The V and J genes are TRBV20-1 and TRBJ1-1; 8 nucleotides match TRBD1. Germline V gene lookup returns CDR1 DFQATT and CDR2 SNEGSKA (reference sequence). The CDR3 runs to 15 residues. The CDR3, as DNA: TGTAGTGCTAGGACAGGGAGAGGTAGCAACACTGAAGCTTTCTTT. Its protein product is CSARTGRGSNTEAFF.

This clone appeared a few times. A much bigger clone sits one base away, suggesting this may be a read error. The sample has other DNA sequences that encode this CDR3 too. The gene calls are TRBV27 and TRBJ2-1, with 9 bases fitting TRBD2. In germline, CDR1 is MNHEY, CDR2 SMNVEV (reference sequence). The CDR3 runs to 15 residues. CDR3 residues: CASGGAGGLRDEQLF. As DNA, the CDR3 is TGTGCCAGCGGTGGGGCGGGAGGGCTAAGGGATGAGCAGCTCTTC.

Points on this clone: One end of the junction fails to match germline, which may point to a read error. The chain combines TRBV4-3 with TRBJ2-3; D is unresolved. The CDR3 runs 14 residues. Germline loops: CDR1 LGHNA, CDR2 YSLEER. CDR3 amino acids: CASSQVGRTDRQYF. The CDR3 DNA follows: TGCGCCAGCAGCCAGGTTGGTCGCACAGATAGGCAGTATTTT.

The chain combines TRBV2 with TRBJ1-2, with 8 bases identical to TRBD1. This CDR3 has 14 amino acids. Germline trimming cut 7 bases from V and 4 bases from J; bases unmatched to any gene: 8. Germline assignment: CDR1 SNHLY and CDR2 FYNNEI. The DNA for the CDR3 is TGTGCCAGCACCGTGGGACAGGATATCTATGGCTACACCTTC. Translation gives CASTVGQDIYGYTF.

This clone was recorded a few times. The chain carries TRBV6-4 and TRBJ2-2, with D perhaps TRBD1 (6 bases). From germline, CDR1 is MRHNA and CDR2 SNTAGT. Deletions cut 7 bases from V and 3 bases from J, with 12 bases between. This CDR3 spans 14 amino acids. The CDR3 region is CASIPGTYTGELFF. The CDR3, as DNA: TGTGCCAGCATCCCCGGGACATACACCGGGGAGCTGTTTTTT.

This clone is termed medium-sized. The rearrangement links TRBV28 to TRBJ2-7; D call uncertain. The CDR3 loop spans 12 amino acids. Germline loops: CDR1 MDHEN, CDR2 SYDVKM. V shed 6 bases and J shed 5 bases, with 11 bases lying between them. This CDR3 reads CASSARVHEQYF. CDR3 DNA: TGTGCCAGCAGCGCCCGGGTCCACGAGCAGTACTTC. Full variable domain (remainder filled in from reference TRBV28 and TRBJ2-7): DVKVTQSSRYLVKRTGEKVFLECVQDMDHENMFWYRQDPGLGLRLIYFSYDVKMKEKGDIPEGYSVSREKKERFSLILESASTNQTSMYLCASSARVHEQYFGPGTRLTVT.

The CDR3 region has the DNA TGTGCCAGCAGTGAAATGTATCTAGGGACTATCGACAATGAGCAGTTCTTC. Its translation: CASSEMYLGTIDNEQFF. The chain couples TRBV2 to TRBJ2-1, with 7 bases that match TRBD2. V lost 2 bases to trimming and J lost 5 bases; unmatched junction nucleotides: 12. Germline lookup yields CDR1 SNHLY and CDR2 FYNNEI. This CDR3 spans 17 amino acids.

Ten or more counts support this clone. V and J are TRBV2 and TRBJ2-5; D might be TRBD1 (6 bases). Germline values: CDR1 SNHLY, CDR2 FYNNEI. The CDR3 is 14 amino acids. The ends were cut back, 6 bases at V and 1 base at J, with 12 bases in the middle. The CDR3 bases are TGTGCCAGCAGCACCGACAGGTTCCAAGAGACCCAGTACTTC. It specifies CASSTDRFQETQYF.

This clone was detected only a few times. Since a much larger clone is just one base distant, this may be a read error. This CDR3 reads CASIPGGGAYEQYF. For the CDR3, the DNA is TGTGCCAGCATCCCGGGAGGGGGGGCCTACGAGCAGTACTTC. V and J are TRBV9 and TRBJ2-7; 8 bases match TRBD2. CDR1 and CDR2 (germline): SGDLS, YYNGEE. With V trimmed by 6 bases and J by 2 bases, 7 bases remained unmatched. CDR3 size: 14 residues.

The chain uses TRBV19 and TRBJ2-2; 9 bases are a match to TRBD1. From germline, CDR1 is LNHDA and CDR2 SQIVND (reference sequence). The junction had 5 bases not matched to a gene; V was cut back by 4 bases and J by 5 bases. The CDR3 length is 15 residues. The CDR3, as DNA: TGTGCCAGTAGTAGACAGGGGGTAGAAACCGGGGAGCTGTTTTTT. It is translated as CASSRQGVETGELFF.

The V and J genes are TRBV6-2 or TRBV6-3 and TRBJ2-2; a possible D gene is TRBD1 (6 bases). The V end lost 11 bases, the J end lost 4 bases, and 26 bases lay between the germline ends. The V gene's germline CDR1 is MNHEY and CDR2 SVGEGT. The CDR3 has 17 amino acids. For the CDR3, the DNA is TGTGCCGGCTCGCGCCCTGGACAGCTCACGCCCACCGGGGAGCTGTTTTTT. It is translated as CAGSRPGQLTPTGELFF.

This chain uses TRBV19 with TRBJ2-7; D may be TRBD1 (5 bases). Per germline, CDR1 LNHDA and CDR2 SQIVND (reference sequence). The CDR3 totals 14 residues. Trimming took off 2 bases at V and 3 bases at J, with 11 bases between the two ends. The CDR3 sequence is CASSISSGIYEQYF. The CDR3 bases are TGTGCCAGTAGTATATCCTCAGGGATCTACGAGCAGTACTTC.

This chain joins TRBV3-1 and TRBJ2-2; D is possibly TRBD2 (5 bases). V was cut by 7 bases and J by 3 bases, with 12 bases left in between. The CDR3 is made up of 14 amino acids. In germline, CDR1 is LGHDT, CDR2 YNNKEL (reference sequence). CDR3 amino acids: CASTRGLYTGELFF. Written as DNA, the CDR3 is TGTGCCAGCACCCGGGGTCTCTACACCGGGGAGCTGTTTTTT.

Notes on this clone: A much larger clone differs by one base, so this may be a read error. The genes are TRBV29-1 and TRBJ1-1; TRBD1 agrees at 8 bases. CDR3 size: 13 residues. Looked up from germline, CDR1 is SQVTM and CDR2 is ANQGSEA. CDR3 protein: CSANRGKDTEALF. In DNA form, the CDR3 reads TGCAGCGCAAACAGGGGGAAGGACACTGAAGCTTTATTT.

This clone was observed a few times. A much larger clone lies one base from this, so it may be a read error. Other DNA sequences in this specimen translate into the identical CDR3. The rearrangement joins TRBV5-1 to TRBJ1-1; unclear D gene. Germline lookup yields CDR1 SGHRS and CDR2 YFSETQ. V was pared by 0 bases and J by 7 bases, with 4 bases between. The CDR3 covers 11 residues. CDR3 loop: CASSLDREAFF. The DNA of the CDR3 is TGCGCCAGCAGCTTGGATCGTGAAGCTTTCTTT.

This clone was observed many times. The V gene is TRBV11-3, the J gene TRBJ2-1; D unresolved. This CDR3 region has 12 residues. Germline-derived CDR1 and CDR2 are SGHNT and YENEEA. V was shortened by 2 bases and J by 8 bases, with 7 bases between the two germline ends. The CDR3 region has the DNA TGTGCCAGCAGCTTATTTCAGGATGAGCAGTTCTTC. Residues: CASSLFQDEQFF.

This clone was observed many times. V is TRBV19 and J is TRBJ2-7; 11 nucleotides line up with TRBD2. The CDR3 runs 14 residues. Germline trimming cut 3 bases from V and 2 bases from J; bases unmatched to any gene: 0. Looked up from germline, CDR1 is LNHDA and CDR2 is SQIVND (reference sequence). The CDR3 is CASSMGLAAYEQYF. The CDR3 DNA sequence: TGTGCCAGTAGTATGGGACTAGCGGCCTACGAGCAGTACTTC.

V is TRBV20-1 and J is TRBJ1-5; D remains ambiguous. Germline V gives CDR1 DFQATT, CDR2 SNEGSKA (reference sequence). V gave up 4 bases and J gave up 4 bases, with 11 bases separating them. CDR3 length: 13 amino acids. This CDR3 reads CSAIHGINQPQHF. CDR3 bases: TGCAGTGCTATTCATGGAATAAATCAGCCCCAGCATTTT.

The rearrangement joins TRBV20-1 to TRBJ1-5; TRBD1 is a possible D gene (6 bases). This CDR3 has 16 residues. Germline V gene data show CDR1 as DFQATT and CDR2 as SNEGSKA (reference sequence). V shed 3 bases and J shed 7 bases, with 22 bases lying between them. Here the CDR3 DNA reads TGCAGTGCTAGGGAAGCCAGGGGACCGTTCGGGCAGCCCCAGCATTTT. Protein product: CSAREARGPFGQPQHF.

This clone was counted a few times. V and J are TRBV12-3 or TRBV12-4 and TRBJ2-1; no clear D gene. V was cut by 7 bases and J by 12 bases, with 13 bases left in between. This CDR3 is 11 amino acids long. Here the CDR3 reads CASTQTHGQFF. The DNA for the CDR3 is TGTGCCAGCACCCAGACCCATGGGCAGTTCTTC.

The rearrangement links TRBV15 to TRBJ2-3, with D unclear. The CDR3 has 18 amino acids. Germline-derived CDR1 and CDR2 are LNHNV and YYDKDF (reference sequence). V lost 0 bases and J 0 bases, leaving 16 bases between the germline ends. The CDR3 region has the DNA TGTGCCACCAGCAGAGATCCTTCTTCCATACCTAGCACAGATACGCAGTATTTT. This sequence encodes CATSRDPSSIPSTDTQYF.

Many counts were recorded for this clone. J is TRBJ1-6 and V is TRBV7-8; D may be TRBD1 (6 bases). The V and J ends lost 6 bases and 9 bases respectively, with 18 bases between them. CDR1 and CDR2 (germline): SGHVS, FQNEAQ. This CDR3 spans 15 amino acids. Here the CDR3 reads CASRSNDRSVSPLHF. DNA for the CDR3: TGTGCCAGCAGGTCCAATGACAGGAGTGTTTCACCCCTCCACTTT.

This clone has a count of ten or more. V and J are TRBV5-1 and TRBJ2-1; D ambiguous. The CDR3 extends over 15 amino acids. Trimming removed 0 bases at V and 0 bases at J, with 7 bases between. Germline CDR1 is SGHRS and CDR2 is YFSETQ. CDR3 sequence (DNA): TGCGCCAGCAGCTTGGACTCTGCCTCCTACAATGAGCAGTTCTTC. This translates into CASSLDSASYNEQFF.